These 20 T cell receptor beta chains share one sample of origin, sequenced in a study of regulatory and conventional T cells in RAG deficiency. The method was immunoSEQ multiplex PCR; TCRdb's version includes in-frame clones alone and lacks a portion of them. The top ten hold over 1.3% of the sample, which has roughly 10,000 clones, around 94% seen once. The sorted conventional CD4+ T cells were CD25-low and CD127-high, with genomic DNA sequenced. Sample: CD4+ effector T cells sorted from blood. Receptor source: a human donor with RAG deficiency presenting as severe combined immunodeficiency.

The genes are TRBV19 and TRBJ2-7; D unresolved. Germline CDR1 reads LNHDA; CDR2 reads SQIVND (reference sequence). The CDR3 contains 14 residues. V gave up 5 bases and J gave up 0 bases, with 11 bases separating them. The CDR3 nucleotides read TGTGCCAGTAGTCCCAGGTGGGCCTCCTACGAGCAGTACTTC. It codes for CASSPRWASYEQYF.

The chain carries TRBV27 and TRBJ2-7, with D perhaps given as TRBD1 or TRBD2 (5 bases each). The ends were cut back, 2 bases at V and 6 bases at J, with 14 bases in the middle. The CDR3 sequence is 14 residues long. Germline V gives CDR1 MNHEY, CDR2 SMNVEV (reference sequence). CDR3 sequence: CASSLLAGTGEQYF. In DNA, the CDR3 is TGTGCCAGCAGTTTACTGGCAGGGACGGGCGAGCAGTACTTC.

V gene TRBV9 combines with J gene TRBJ2-4; D unclear. Germline CDR1 is SGDLS and CDR2 is YYNGEE. This CDR3 contains 17 residues. Trimming shortened V by 3 bases and J by 1 base, and 17 bases separated the two germline ends. DNA of the CDR3: TGTGCCAGCAGCGGGCTAGAAGTGGCTCAGGCCAAAAACATTCAGTACTTC. Encoded protein: CASSGLEVAQAKNIQYF.

The chain combines TRBV4-3 with TRBJ2-2; no firm D call. Trimming stripped 0 bases from V and 3 bases from J, with 5 bases between. The CDR3 is 14 amino acids. Germline lookup yields CDR1 LGHNA and CDR2 YSLEER. The CDR3 nucleotides read TGCGCCAGCAGCCAAGATCGGGACACCGGGGAGCTGTTTTTT. This codes for CASSQDRDTGELFF.

The V gene is TRBV27, the J gene TRBJ2-6; TRBD1 matches 10 bases. The CDR3 is 19 amino acids. Germline assignment: CDR1 MNHEY and CDR2 SMNVEV (reference sequence). Trimming took 2 bases from V and 0 from J; bases not matched to a gene: 7. CDR3 sequence: CASSLKGTGAFSGANVLTF. The CDR3 bases are TGTGCCAGCAGTTTAAAGGGGACAGGGGCTTTCTCTGGGGCCAACGTCCTGACTTTC.

The chain couples TRBV7-2 to TRBJ2-3; no reliable D call. Trimming stripped 1 base from V and 7 bases from J, with 12 bases between. CDR1 SGHTA and CDR2 FQGNSA come from the germline V gene. The CDR3 sequence is 14 residues long. The CDR3 DNA is TGTGCCAGCAGCTTAGACGGCGACGGTTATACGCAGTATTTT. It translates to CASSLDGDGYTQYF.

V usage is TRBV7-9 and J usage is TRBJ1-2, with 9 positions matching TRBD1. CDR3 length: 13 residues. Germline V lookup: CDR1 SEHNR, CDR2 FQNEAQ (reference sequence). The V and J ends lost 2 bases and 8 bases, in that order; junction bases with no gene match: 3. The CDR3 spells CASSLSGQGGYTF. CDR3 in DNA: TGTGCCAGCAGCTTATCAGGACAGGGGGGCTACACCTTC. Drawing the rest from reference TRBV7-9 and TRBJ1-2, the complete variable domain is DTGVSQNPRHKITKRGQNVTFRCDPISEHNRLYWYRQTLGQGPEFLTYFQNEAQLEKSRLLSDRFSAERPKGSFSTLEIQRTEQGDSAMYLCASSLSGQGGYTFGSGTRLTVV.

The chain couples TRBV18 to TRBJ2-3, with D uncertain. CDR3 length: 15 residues. V dropped 2 bases and J dropped 0 bases, with 9 bases sitting between them. Germline V lookup: CDR1 KGHSH, CDR2 LQKENI. In DNA, the CDR3 is TGTGCCAGCTCACCAGCTAGGCAGAGCACAGATACGCAGTATTTT. Translating it yields CASSPARQSTDTQYF.

This clone was observed a single time. The chain carries TRBV9 and TRBJ2-5; 8 bases fit TRBD2. Germline trimming cut 0 bases from V and 1 base from J; bases unmatched to any gene: 5. The CDR3 contains 16 residues. CDR1 SGDLS and CDR2 YYNGEE come from the germline V gene. CDR3 protein: CASSVVAGHLQETQYF. In DNA, the CDR3 is TGTGCCAGCAGCGTAGTAGCGGGACACCTCCAAGAGACCCAGTACTTC.

This clone was seen once. J is TRBJ1-3 and V is TRBV7-2, with D maybe TRBD1 (5 bases). The ends were cut back, 3 bases at V and 0 bases at J, with 15 bases in the middle. Germline assignment: CDR1 SGHTA and CDR2 FQGNSA. This CDR3 is 17 amino acids long. This CDR3 is CASSFGRASFSGNTIYF. As DNA, the CDR3 is TGTGCCAGCAGCTTCGGCAGGGCCTCCTTCTCTGGAAACACCATATATTTT.

This clone appeared a few times. This chain links TRBV7-2 with TRBJ2-3; D gene uncertain. Germline V gene lookup returns CDR1 SGHTA and CDR2 FQGNSA. Trimming removed 6 bases at V and 6 bases at J, with 10 bases between. The CDR3 has 12 amino acids. DNA for the CDR3: TGTGCCAGCAGTCTCGGATGGGATACGCAGTATTTT. Residues: CASSLGWDTQYF.

The CDR3 spells CASSSIQGARANEQFF. CDR3 nucleotides: TGTGCCAGCAGTTCGATCCAGGGGGCAAGGGCCAATGAGCAGTTCTTC. The V gene is TRBV28, the J gene TRBJ2-1, with TRBD1 identical over 8 bases. The CDR3 runs 16 residues. Germline values: CDR1 MDHEN, CDR2 SYDVKM. Trimming cost V 4 bases and J 6 bases; bases outside gene matches: 11. Supplemented by reference TRBV28 and TRBJ2-1, the full variable domain reads DVKVTQSSRYLVKRTGEKVFLECVQDMDHENMFWYRQDPGLGLRLIYFSYDVKMKEKGDIPEGYSVSREKKERFSLILESASTNQTSMYLCASSSIQGARANEQFFGPGTRLTVL.

The chain employs TRBV18 and TRBJ2-3; D remains unclear. The V gene lost 4 bases and the J gene lost 4 bases, with 12 bases spanning the gap. This CDR3 is built from 14 residues. Germline loops: CDR1 KGHSH, CDR2 LQKENI. The CDR3 DNA reads as TGTGCCAGCTCACAGGGCGCTGGGGCAGATACGCAGTATTTT. It codes for CASSQGAGADTQYF.

The chain has TRBV30 and TRBJ1-1; D is unresolved. The V and J ends lost 2 bases and 8 bases respectively, with 15 bases between them. Germline assignment: CDR1 GTSNPN and CDR2 SVGIG (reference sequence). The CDR3 loop spans 13 amino acids. CDR3 DNA sequence: TGTGCCTGGAGTCCGGGTCTGGGCCCCGAAGCTTTCTTT. Protein product: CAWSPGLGPEAFF. The full variable domain, with the rest looked up from reference TRBV30 and TRBJ1-1, is SQTIHQWPATLVQPVGSPLSLECTVEGTSNPNLYWYRQAAGRGLQLLFYSVGIGQISSEVPQNLSASRPQDRQFILSSKKLLLSDSGFYLCAWSPGLGPEAFFGQGTRLTVV.

This chain links TRBV5-4 with TRBJ1-2; 9 bases fit TRBD1. Germline V lookup: CDR1 SGHNT, CDR2 YYREEE (reference sequence). V dropped 2 bases and J dropped 2; count of bases not matched to a gene: 1. The CDR3 extends over 14 amino acids. The CDR3 protein is CASSFGQGNYGYTF. The CDR3 nucleotides are TGTGCCAGCAGCTTCGGACAGGGGAACTATGGCTACACCTTC.

The chain recombines TRBV7-2 with TRBJ2-1, with a weak D call TRBD1 (6 bases). CDR1 is SGHTA and CDR2 is FQGNSA in the germline V gene. V was trimmed by 1 base and J by 1 base, leaving 8 bases between them. The CDR3 runs 15 residues. CDR3 bases: TGTGCCAGCAGCTTAGGGCAGGGGTCCTACAATGAGCAGTTCTTC. It codes for CASSLGQGSYNEQFF.

The chain carries TRBV14 and TRBJ1-1; D gene unclear. The V gene lost 1 base and the J gene lost 5 bases, with 11 bases spanning the gap. The V gene's germline CDR1 is SGHDN and CDR2 FVKESK. The CDR3 is made up of 14 amino acids. The CDR3, as DNA: TGTGCCAGCAGCCAAGTTCGGGCCGGGACTGAAGCTTTCTTT. Translating it yields CASSQVRAGTEAFF. Full variable domain (missing parts from reference TRBV14 and TRBJ1-1): EAGVTQFPSHSVIEKGQTVTLRCDPISGHDNLYWYRRVMGKEIKFLLHFVKESKQDESGMPNNRFLAERTGGTYSTLKVQPAELEDSGVYFCASSQVRAGTEAFFGQGTRLTVV.

The DNA of the CDR3 is TGTGCCAGCAGTCCCGGGACAGTTGGGGAGACCCAGTACTTC. Translated: CASSPGTVGETQYF. The V call is TRBV25-1, the J call TRBJ2-5; 7 positions match TRBD1. The V gene end was trimmed by 5 bases and the J gene end by 5 bases; junction bases not matched to a gene: 8. The CDR3 extends over 14 amino acids. From germline, CDR1 is MGHDK and CDR2 SYGVNS.

V gene TRBV4-3 combines with J gene TRBJ2-1; the D gene could be TRBD1 or TRBD2 (6 bases each). V was shortened by 4 bases and J by 4 bases, with 14 bases between the two germline ends. This CDR3 has 15 residues. Germline-derived CDR1 and CDR2 are LGHNA and YSLEER. The CDR3 spells CASSPMGAGYNEQFF. The CDR3, as DNA: TGCGCCAGCAGCCCCATGGGGGCGGGATACAATGAGCAGTTCTTC.

The genes are TRBV18 and TRBJ2-3, with 10 positions matching TRBD1. The CDR3 covers 15 residues. Germline V gene lookup returns CDR1 KGHSH and CDR2 LQKENI. V shed 3 bases, J shed 4 bases, and the junction held 4 bases outside the gene matches. CDR3 DNA sequence: TGTGCCAGCTCACCGACAGGGGGCTTTGCAGATACGCAGTATTTT. This gives the protein CASSPTGGFADTQYF.